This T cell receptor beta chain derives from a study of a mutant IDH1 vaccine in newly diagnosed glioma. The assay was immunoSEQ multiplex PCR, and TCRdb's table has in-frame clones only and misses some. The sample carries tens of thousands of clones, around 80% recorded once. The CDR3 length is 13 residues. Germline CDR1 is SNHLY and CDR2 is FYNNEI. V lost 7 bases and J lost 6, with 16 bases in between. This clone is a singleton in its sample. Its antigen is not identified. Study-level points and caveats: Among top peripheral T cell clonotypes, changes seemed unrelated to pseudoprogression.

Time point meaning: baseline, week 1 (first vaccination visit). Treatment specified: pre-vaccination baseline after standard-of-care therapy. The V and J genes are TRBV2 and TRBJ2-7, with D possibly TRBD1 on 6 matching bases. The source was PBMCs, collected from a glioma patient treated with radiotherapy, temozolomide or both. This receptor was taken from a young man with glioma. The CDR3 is CASTGGTGIEQYF. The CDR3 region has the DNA TGTGCCAGCACGGGCGGCACAGGGATCGAGCAGTACTTC.